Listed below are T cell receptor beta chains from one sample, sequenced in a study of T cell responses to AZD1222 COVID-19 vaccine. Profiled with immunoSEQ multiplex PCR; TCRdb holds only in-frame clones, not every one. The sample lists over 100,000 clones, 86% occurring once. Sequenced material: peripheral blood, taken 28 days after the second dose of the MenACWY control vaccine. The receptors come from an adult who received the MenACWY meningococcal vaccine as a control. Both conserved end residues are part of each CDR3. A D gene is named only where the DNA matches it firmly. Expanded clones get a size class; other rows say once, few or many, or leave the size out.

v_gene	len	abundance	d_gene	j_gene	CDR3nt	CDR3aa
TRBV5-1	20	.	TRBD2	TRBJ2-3	TGCGCCAGCAGCTTGGAACGCTCGGCGGGGGGGCCTTTCTTCACAGATACGCAGTATTTT	CASSLERSAGGPFFTDTQYF
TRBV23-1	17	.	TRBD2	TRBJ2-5	TGCGCCAGCAGTCAAGACTTAGCGGGGGGATTCCAAGAGACCCAGTACTTC	CASSQDLAGGFQETQYF
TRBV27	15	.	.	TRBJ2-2	TGTGCCAGCAGTTTCTCAGGGCGTAACACCGGGGAGCTGTTTTTT	CASSFSGRNTGELFF
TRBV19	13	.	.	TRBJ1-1	TGTGCCAGTACACCTGCGGTGAACACTGAAGCTTTCTTT	CASTPAVNTEAFF
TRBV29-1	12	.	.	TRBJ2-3	TGCAGCGTTGAAGCTGGCACAGATACGCAGTATTTT	CSVEAGTDTQYF
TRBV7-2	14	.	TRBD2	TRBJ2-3	TGTGCCAGCAGCCTCGGACTAGCGGGAGATACGCAGTATTTT	CASSLGLAGDTQYF
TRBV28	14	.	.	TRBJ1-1	TGTGCCAGCAGCTCGTCAGGGGTGGGCACTGAAGCTTTCTTT	CASSSSGVGTEAFF
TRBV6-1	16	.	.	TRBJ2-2	TGTGCCAGCAGTGAAAGTGGAGGCCTGAACACCGGGGAGCTGTTTTTT	CASSESGGLNTGELFF
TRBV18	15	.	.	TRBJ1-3	TGTGCCAGCTCACCATCTGCCGTCTCTGGAAACACCATATATTTT	CASSPSAVSGNTIYF
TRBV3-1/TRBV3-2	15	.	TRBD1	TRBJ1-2	TGTGCCAGCAGCCTTCGACAGGGCAAAAACTATGGCTACACCTTC	CASSLRQGKNYGYTF
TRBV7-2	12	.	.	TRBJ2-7	TGTGCCAGCAGCTTAACAGGGTACGAGCAGTACTTC	CASSLTGYEQYF
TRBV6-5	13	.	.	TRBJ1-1	TGTGCCTGTTCCACTGACACAGGCTCTGAAGCTTTCTTT	CACSTDTGSEAFF
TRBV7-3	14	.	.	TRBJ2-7	TGTGCCAGCAGCCCGGATGGCTCCTCCTACGAGCAGTACTTC	CASSPDGSSYEQYF
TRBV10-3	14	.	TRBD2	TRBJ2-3	TGTGCCATCAGAGGAGCGGGGCGGGGAGATACGCAGTATTTT	CAIRGAGRGDTQYF
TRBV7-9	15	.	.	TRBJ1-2	TGTGCCAGCAGCTTGGTGCCCGATATTAACTATGGCTACACCTTC	CASSLVPDINYGYTF
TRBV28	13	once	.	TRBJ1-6	TGTGCCAGCATAAACAGGGTTACCTCACCCCTCCACTTT	CASINRVTSPLHF
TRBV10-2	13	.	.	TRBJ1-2	TGCGCCAGCACCTCACAGGGAAGGCAAGGCTACACCTTC	CASTSQGRQGYTF
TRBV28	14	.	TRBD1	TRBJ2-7	TGTGCCAGCAGGGACAGGACAGCCTCCTACGAGCAGTACTTC	CASRDRTASYEQYF
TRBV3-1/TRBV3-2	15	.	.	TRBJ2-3	TGTGCCAGCAGCCAAGTTCGGGGGCGCACAGATACGCAGTATTTT	CASSQVRGRTDTQYF
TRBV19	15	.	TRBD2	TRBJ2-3	TGTGCCAGTAAACAGCGGGGGACTAGCACAGATACGCAGTATTTT	CASKQRGTSTDTQYF
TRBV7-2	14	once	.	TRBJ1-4	TGTGCCAGCAGCTTGGCCATCGTTAATGAAAAACTGTTTTTT	CASSLAIVNEKLFF
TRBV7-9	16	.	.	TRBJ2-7	TGTGCCAGCAGCTCCCCTGCAGGGGGGGGTTCCTACGAGCAGTACTTC	CASSSPAGGGSYEQYF
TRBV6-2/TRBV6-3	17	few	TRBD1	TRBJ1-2	TGTGCCAGCAGTTATGGGACAGGGAAGGAGAGGTACTATGGCTACACCTTC	CASSYGTGKERYYGYTF
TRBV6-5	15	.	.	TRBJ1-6	TGTGCCAGCACAAAGGACGGTCTCTATAATTCACCCCTCCACTTT	CASTKDGLYNSPLHF
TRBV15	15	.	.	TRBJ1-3	TGTGCCACCAGCAGGGACAGACACTCTGGAAACACCATATATTTT	CATSRDRHSGNTIYF
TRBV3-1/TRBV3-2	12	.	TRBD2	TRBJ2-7	TGTGCCAGCAGCCAAGGACTAGCCGCGCAGTACTTC	CASSQGLAAQYF
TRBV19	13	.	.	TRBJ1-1	TGTGCCAGTAGTGGGGTGAAGGGCACTGAAGCTTTCTTT	CASSGVKGTEAFF
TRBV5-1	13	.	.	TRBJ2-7	TGCGCCAGCAGCTTGAACAGAGATTACGAGCAGTACTTC	CASSLNRDYEQYF
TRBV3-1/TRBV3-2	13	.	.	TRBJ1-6	TGTGCCAGCAGCCAACGGCTGGAGGGGCCCCTCCACTTT	CASSQRLEGPLHF
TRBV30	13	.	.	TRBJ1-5	TGTGCCTGGAGTGAAAACCAAACCCCGCCCCAGCATTTT	CAWSENQTPPQHF
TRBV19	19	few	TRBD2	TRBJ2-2	TGTGCCAGTTCTCTTGCGGCTAGCGGGGGGAATCGTGTCGCCGGGGAGCTGTTTTTT	CASSLAASGGNRVAGELFF
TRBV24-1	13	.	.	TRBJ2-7	TGTGCCACCAGCCGTGCGGGGAACTACGAGCAGTACTTC	CATSRAGNYEQYF
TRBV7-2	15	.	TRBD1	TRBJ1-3	TGTGCCAGCAGCTTAAGGGGACAGGGGTTAAACACCATATATTTT	CASSLRGQGLNTIYF
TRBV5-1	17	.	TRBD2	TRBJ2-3	TGCGCCAGCAGCCATCCTAGCGGGGCCAGAGTAACAGATACGCAGTATTTT	CASSHPSGARVTDTQYF
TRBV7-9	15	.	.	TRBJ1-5	TGTGCCAGCAGCTTAGAGGGTAGGGGCAATCAGCCCCAGCATTTT	CASSLEGRGNQPQHF
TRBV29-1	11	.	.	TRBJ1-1	TGCAGCGGATTGGGGATCACTGAAGCTTTCTTT	CSGLGITEAFF
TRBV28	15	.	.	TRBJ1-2	TGTGCCAGCAGTTTTTCCCCGCAAGGCAGGGATGGCTACACCTTC	CASSFSPQGRDGYTF
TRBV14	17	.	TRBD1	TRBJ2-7	TGTGCCAGCAGCCAAGATCTTGGGCAGGGGGACTCCTACGAGCAGTACTTC	CASSQDLGQGDSYEQYF
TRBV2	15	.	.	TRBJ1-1	TGTGCCAGCAGTGCGGTGGGTCAGTCGAACACTGAAGCTTTCTTT	CASSAVGQSNTEAFF
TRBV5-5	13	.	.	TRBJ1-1	TGTGCCAGCAGCCCGACGGGGGCGACTGAAGCTTTCTTT	CASSPTGATEAFF
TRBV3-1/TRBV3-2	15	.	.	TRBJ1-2	TGTGCCAGCAGCCAAGTGGCCGGGGCGAACTATGGCTACACCTTC	CASSQVAGANYGYTF
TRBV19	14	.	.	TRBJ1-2	TGTGCCAGTAGTCCCCGGGGACCGCACTATGGCTACACCTTC	CASSPRGPHYGYTF
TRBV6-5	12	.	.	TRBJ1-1	TGTGCCAGCAGCGAGGTCGGCACTGAAGCTTTCTTT	CASSEVGTEAFF
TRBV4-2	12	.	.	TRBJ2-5	TGTGCCAGCAGCCAAGCCCGGGAGACCCAGTACTTC	CASSQARETQYF
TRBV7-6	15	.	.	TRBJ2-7	TGTGCCAGCAGCTTCGGGACTTCCCGAGCCTACGAGCAGTACTTC	CASSFGTSRAYEQYF
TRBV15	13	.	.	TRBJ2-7	TGTGCCACCAGCAGAGATCGAGGCTACGAGCAGTACTTC	CATSRDRGYEQYF
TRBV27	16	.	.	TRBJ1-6	TGTGCCAGCAGTTTACTCCCACAGATCAATAATTCACCCCTCCACTTT	CASSLLPQINNSPLHF